Below, one T cell receptor beta chain is given with its context. Germline CDR1 MNHEY, CDR2 SMNVEV (reference sequence). This CDR3 contains 13 residues. V was cut by 3 bases and J by 4 bases, with 8 bases left in between. These data are taken from a study of blood T cell repertoires in COVID-19. Study in general: Sources were T cells, B-cell-depleted T cells, or PBMCs; the material itself was cDNA or gDNA.

Per the authors' pipeline: By means of reference gene primer amplification, nucleated cell counts were estimated. The data were produced by immunoSEQ multiplex PCR, yet TCRdb's version contains in-frame clones alone and is incomplete. The V and J calls and clone size are taken from that table; D and trimming were inferred from the DNA. The table records 350,000 to 550,000 clones, about 89% of them present only once. This chain connects TRBV27 to TRBJ2-3; no definite D call. The specimen was peripheral blood. This clonotype originated in a woman aged 25 to 39 with acute or convalescent COVID-19. The CDR3 bases are TGTGCCAGCAGTTTTGTCCGTGCAGATACGCAGTATTTT. It is translated as CASSFVRADTQYF.